The 5 T cell receptor beta chains presented below share a single source sample, sequenced in a study of CD8 T cells in ankylosing spondylitis (dated by TCRdb to about 2017). Library preparation was by 5' RACE. Data came from an Illumina HiSeq 2500. The raw public reads went through TCRdb reprocessing: fastp at Q25, MiXCR clone calling, in-frame beta chains kept. Rows with a matching CDR3 protein are joined into one entry that keeps the most common DNA and genes. For this sample there are 200,000 to 250,000 distinct CDR3 sequences; over 7% appear just once. The top ten hold around 4.9% of the sample. Sequenced material: blood, either unsorted or a sorted T cell fraction (not recorded which). The receptors shown here come from a female donor with ankylosing spondylitis or in good health (not recorded which).

This clonotype was seen ten or more times. The chain is built from TRBV4-3 and TRBJ1-1; D possibly corresponds to TRBD1 (6 bases). The germline CDR1 and CDR2 sequences are LGHNA and YSLEER. Trimming left V 1 base short and J 2 bases short, with 14 bases between. The CDR3 has 16 residues. The CDR3 spells CASSQARNRVNTEAFF. The CDR3 DNA is TGCGCCAGCAGCCAAGCGCGGAACAGGGTAAACACTGAAGCTTTCTTT.

This clonotype appeared many times. V usage is TRBV28 and J usage is TRBJ1-3; D is ambiguous. This CDR3 is 16 amino acids long. Germline-derived CDR1 and CDR2 are MDHEN and SYDVKM. Trimming took 7 bases from V and 4 from J, leaving 20 bases between them. The chain's CDR3 is CASTLSGESRGNTIYF. The DNA of the CDR3 is TGTGCCAGCACCCTCTCGGGCGAGAGCCGGGGAAACACCATATATTTT.

This clonotype was detected a few times. The CDR3 spells CAWTLAGPPYEQYF. The CDR3 nucleotides are TGTGCCTGGACCCTAGCGGGACCCCCCTACGAGCAGTACTTC. J is TRBJ2-7 and V is TRBV30, with 9 bases lining up with TRBD2. The germline V gene encodes CDR1 GTSNPN and CDR2 SVGIG (reference sequence). The CDR3 loop spans 14 amino acids. J was trimmed by 2 bases and V by 4 bases; bases with no gene match: 6. Full variable domain (rest looked up from reference TRBV30 and TRBJ2-7): SQTIHQWPATLVQPVGSPLSLECTVEGTSNPNLYWYRQAAGRGLQLLFYSVGIGQISSEVPQNLSASRPQDRQFILSSKKLLLSDSGFYLCAWTLAGPPYEQYFGPGTRLTVT.

In its sample, this clonotype was seen many times. The rearrangement joins TRBV6-2 or TRBV6-3 to TRBJ1-2; D is ambiguous. The CDR3 consists of 15 residues. The germline CDR1 and CDR2 sequences are MNHEY and SVGEGT. Trimming cost V 6 bases and J 2 bases, with 16 bases left between them. CDR3: CASSSPGLLNYGYTF. CDR3 bases: TGTGCCAGCAGCTCCCCCGGACTGCTCAACTATGGCTACACCTTC.

This clonotype has at least ten counts. V and J are TRBV4-2 and TRBJ2-1, with D maybe TRBD2 (6 bases). Germline assignment: CDR1 LGHNA and CDR2 YNFKEQ. This CDR3 has 16 amino acids. Trimming pared 4 bases from V and 6 bases from J, leaving 19 bases between. CDR3: CASSRGGSGRGNEQFF. The CDR3 DNA is TGTGCCAGCAGCCGAGGAGGTAGCGGAAGGGGCAATGAGCAGTTCTTC.